Listed below are T cell receptor beta chains from one sample, sequenced in a study of CD8+CD57+ T cells in acquired aplastic anemia. From the reads, TCRdb called clonotypes with MiXCR, one entry per CDR3 protein. The data hold some 120,000 distinct CDR3 sequences, with approximately 50% observed a single time. The material sequenced was sorted CD4+, CD8+, or CD8+CD57+ T cells (not recorded which) from PBMCs. These receptors were taken from a human donor with aplastic anemia. CDR3s include the opening cysteine and the closing phenylalanine or tryptophan. The D gene is left open where the match is weak. A row's size may be missing; if present it is once, few, many or a size class.

d_gene,abundance,j_gene,v_gene,CDR3aa,CDR3nt
-,once,TRBJ1-1,TRBV20-1,CSAAYVNNTEAFF,TGCAGTGCTGCCTACGTGAATAACACTGAAGCTTTCTTT
-,-,TRBJ2-5,TRBV7-6,CASSLGTRKEATQYF,TGTGCCAGCAGCTTGGGGACCCGTAAGGAGGCGACCCAGTACTTC
-,-,TRBJ1-2,TRBV29-1,CSVVRDDLGDGYTF,TGCAGCGTTGTTCGGGACGACCTCGGGGATGGCTACACCTTC
-,-,TRBJ1-5,TRBV12-5,CASGQNQPQHF,TGTGCTAGTGGTCAAAATCAGCCCCAGCATTTT
-,many,TRBJ2-7,TRBV12-3/TRBV12-4,CASSFFPAEHGEQYF,TGTGCCAGCAGTTTCTTTCCGGCAGAACATGGGGAGCAGTACTTC
TRBD1,many,TRBJ1-2,TRBV7-9,CASSPQGPYGYTF,TGTGCCAGCAGCCCACAGGGGCCCTATGGCTACACCTTC
TRBD2,-,TRBJ2-1,TRBV10-3,CAISGLTGGPSEQFF,TGTGCCATCAGCGGCCTCACGGGAGGGCCGAGTGAGCAGTTCTTC
-,-,TRBJ1-4,TRBV11-1,CASSSGVGGTNEKLFF,TGTGCCAGCAGTTCAGGGGTGGGAGGAACTAATGAAAAACTGTTTTTT
-,few,TRBJ2-7,TRBV19,CASNRGQDLREQYF,TGTGCCAGTAATAGGGGCCAGGACCTACGCGAGCAGTACTTC
-,-,TRBJ1-2,TRBV7-3,CASSFKTDSVRYTF,TGTGCCAGCAGTTTTAAGACAGATTCAGTCCGTTACACCTTC
TRBD1,-,TRBJ1-6,TRBV20-1,CSAIAGTGNNSPLHF,TGCAGTGCTATAGCCGGGACAGGGAATAATTCACCCCTCCACTTT
-,-,TRBJ2-6,TRBV29-1,CSVEDRRSGANVLTF,TGCAGCGTTGAGGATCGGAGATCTGGGGCCAACGTCCTGACTTTC